This T cell receptor beta chain was recovered during a study of cytomegalovirus exposure and HLA in healthy donors. General study points: Cytomegalovirus-associated status was assigned to some 180 TCR beta chains. In vitro confirmation showed a few CMV-associated chains to be CMV antigen specific. Most TCRs appeared rarely, but some public TCRs recurred in many donors.

For this clone: Its antigen is unknown.

Produced via immunoSEQ multiplex PCR; TCRdb's table is partial and in-frame only. In the table there are a few hundred thousand clones, 86% of which are singletons. This clonotype was obtained from a woman younger than 30 in good health and CMV-seronegative. Sequenced: PBMCs.

CDR3 sequence (DNA): TGTGCCACGGAGGGACAGGGGGCTTCCGGCTACACCTTC. Translated: CATEGQGASGYTF. V is TRBV25-1 and J is TRBJ1-2; 12 nucleotides align to TRBD1. The CDR3 sequence is 13 residues long. With 10 bases clipped from V and 8 bases from J, the junction kept 8 bases outside the gene matches. The germline gives CDR1 MGHDK, CDR2 SYGVNS.